Listed below are T cell receptor beta chains from one sample, sequenced in a study of blood T cells in healthy people across ages. TCRdb analysed the 5' RACE reads with MiXCR anew, one entry per CDR3 protein. The table has about 970,000 distinct CDR3 sequences, roughly half seen once; the top ten hold 20% to 25%. The sequenced material came from blood. Receptors originate from a woman in her sixties or seventies in good health. Each CDR3 is given with its conserved first and last residue. Each record gives: clone size, V gene, J gene, D gene, CDR3 protein, CDR3 DNA. D genes are given only for firm matches. The size of a clone is reported for some rows only, either as once, few or many, or as a class for expanded clones.

size: few; V: TRBV28; J: TRBJ2-3; D: -; CDR3: CASGRLLTQYF; DNA: TGTGCCAGCGGCCGACTGCTGACGCAGTATTTT
size: -; V: TRBV7-9; J: TRBJ2-2; D: TRBD1; CDR3: CASRPGQGLAGELFF; DNA: TGTGCCAGCAGACCGGGACAGGGGCTAGCCGGGGAGCTGTTTTTT
size: few; V: TRBV27; J: TRBJ2-6; D: TRBD1; CDR3: CASSLGLGQASSGANVLTF; DNA: TGTGCCAGCAGTTTGGGGTTGGGACAGGCGAGCTCTGGGGCCAACGTCCTGACTTTC
size: -; V: TRBV4-1; J: TRBJ2-1; D: TRBD1; CDR3: CASSLTGGTGKVITYNEQFF; DNA: TGCGCCAGCAGCCTCACAGGGGGGACAGGGAAAGTAATAACCTACAATGAGCAGTTCTTC
size: few; V: TRBV20-1; J: TRBJ2-1; D: TRBD2; CDR3: CSAPTRLADNNEQFF; DNA: TGCAGTGCTCCAACCAGGCTAGCGGATAACAATGAGCAGTTCTTC
size: -; V: TRBV20-1; J: TRBJ2-7; D: TRBD2; CDR3: CSASEPGLAYYNEQYF; DNA: TGCAGTGCTAGTGAACCGGGACTAGCGTACTACAATGAGCAGTACTTC
size: -; V: TRBV20-1; J: TRBJ2-7; D: TRBD2; CDR3: CSAREGVAGGYEQYF; DNA: TGCAGTGCTAGAGAAGGTGTAGCGGGAGGCTACGAGCAGTACTTC
size: -; V: TRBV18; J: TRBJ2-1; D: TRBD2; CDR3: CASSPRRGGEDEQFF; DNA: TGTGCCAGCTCACCCCGTAGGGGAGGGGAAGATGAGCAGTTCTTC
size: -; V: TRBV21-1; J: TRBJ2-7; D: -; CDR3: CASSRVRTAAGEQYF; DNA: TGTGCCAGCAGCAGAGTCAGGACAGCCGCGGGCGAGCAGTACTTC
size: few; V: TRBV2; J: TRBJ2-5; D: -; CDR3: CASSATHSQETQYF; DNA: TGTGCCAGCAGTGCCACGCATTCACAAGAGACCCAGTACTTC
size: few; V: TRBV5-1; J: TRBJ2-5; D: -; CDR3: CASSSTEIRQETQYF; DNA: TGCGCCAGCAGTTCGACAGAAATTCGCCAAGAGACCCAGTACTTC
size: -; V: TRBV6-5; J: TRBJ2-5; D: -; CDR3: CASRFLGSYNEQYF; DNA: TGTGCCAGCAGGTTCTTGGGCTCCTACAATGAGCAGTACTTC
size: few; V: TRBV29-1; J: TRBJ2-7; D: -; CDR3: CSVWGTHDEQYF; DNA: TGCAGCGTATGGGGGACCCACGACGAGCAGTACTTC
size: -; V: TRBV15; J: TRBJ2-7; D: -; CDR3: CATSMFYEQYF; DNA: TGTGCCACCAGCATGTTCTACGAGCAGTACTTC
size: -; V: TRBV5-1; J: TRBJ2-1; D: -; CDR3: CASSHTGSNNEQFF; DNA: TGCGCCAGCAGCCATACTGGTTCGAACAATGAGCAGTTCTTC
size: -; V: TRBV3-1; J: TRBJ2-1; D: TRBD2; CDR3: CASERGSSYNEQFF; DNA: TGTGCCAGCGAGCGGGGGAGCTCCTACAATGAGCAGTTCTTC
size: -; V: TRBV28; J: TRBJ1-2; D: -; CDR3: CASSLNWAPYGYTF; DNA: TGTGCCAGCAGTTTAAATTGGGCCCCATATGGCTACACCTTC
size: -; V: TRBV4-3; J: TRBJ2-1; D: -; CDR3: CASSQVHRSSSYNEQFF; DNA: TGCGCCAGCAGCCAAGTTCACAGGTCTAGCTCCTACAATGAGCAGTTCTTC
size: few; V: TRBV28; J: TRBJ2-7; D: TRBD2; CDR3: CASSSQGTRGEQYF; DNA: TGTGCCAGCAGTTCCCAGGGGACTAGAGGCGAGCAGTACTTC
size: -; V: TRBV6-1; J: TRBJ2-7; D: -; CDR3: CASSQQGIPNYEQYF; DNA: TGTGCCAGCAGCCAACAGGGTATCCCGAACTACGAGCAGTACTTC
size: few; V: TRBV7-2; J: TRBJ2-3; D: TRBD2; CDR3: CASSLRLAGGSDTQYF; DNA: TGTGCCAGCAGTCTCAGACTAGCGGGAGGGTCAGATACGCAGTATTTT
size: many; V: TRBV28; J: TRBJ1-2; D: TRBD1; CDR3: CASSLVSGQGYGYTF; DNA: TGTGCCAGCAGTTTAGTGTCGGGACAGGGGTACGGCTACACCTTC
size: -; V: TRBV7-9; J: TRBJ2-3; D: -; CDR3: CASSYGLPSDTDTQYF; DNA: TGTGCCAGCAGCTACGGACTTCCAAGTGACACAGATACGCAGTATTTT
size: -; V: TRBV5-6; J: TRBJ2-7; D: -; CDR3: CASSLARRAPDEQYF; DNA: TGTGCCAGCAGCTTGGCGAGGAGGGCTCCCGACGAGCAGTACTTC
size: -; V: TRBV2; J: TRBJ2-7; D: TRBD2; CDR3: CASSDLQRDYEQYF; DNA: TGTGCCAGCAGTGATCTCCAGCGGGACTACGAGCAGTACTTC
size: -; V: TRBV7-9; J: TRBJ2-7; D: TRBD1; CDR3: CASTLGQEQYF; DNA: TGTGCCAGCACTTTGGGACAGGAGCAGTACTTC